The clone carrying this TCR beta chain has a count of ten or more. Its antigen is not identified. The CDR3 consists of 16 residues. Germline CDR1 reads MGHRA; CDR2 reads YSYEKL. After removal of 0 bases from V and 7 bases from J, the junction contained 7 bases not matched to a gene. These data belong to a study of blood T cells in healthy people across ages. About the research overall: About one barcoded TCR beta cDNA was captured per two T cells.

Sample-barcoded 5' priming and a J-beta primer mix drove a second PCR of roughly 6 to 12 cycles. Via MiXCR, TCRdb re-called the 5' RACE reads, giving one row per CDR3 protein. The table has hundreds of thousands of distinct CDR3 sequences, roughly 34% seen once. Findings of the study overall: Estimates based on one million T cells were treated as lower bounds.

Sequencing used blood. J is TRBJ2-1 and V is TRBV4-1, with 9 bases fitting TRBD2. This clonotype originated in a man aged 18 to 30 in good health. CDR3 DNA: TGCGCCAGCAGCCAAGATCGGATAGCGGGGGTTAATGAGCAGTTCTTC. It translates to CASSQDRIAGVNEQFF.